This T cell receptor beta chain was found in a study of T cell responses to AZD1222 COVID-19 vaccine. Study information: It was second doses at about 4 or about 12 weeks that were pooled.

This clone was detected only once. Its matching antigen is unknown. Generated by immunoSEQ multiplex PCR, the TCRdb table keeps only in-frame clones and is missing some. The sample consists of some 86,000 clones, 90% to 95% of them appearing once. Findings of the study overall: After two AZD1222 doses, spike-specific TCR breadth and depth rose versus day 0. Nearly half of unique spike-specific TCRs reportedly avoided B.1.351 and B.1.1.7 mutated regions.

The TCR comes from an adult in good health. Sequenced material: peripheral blood, taken on day 0 of AZD1222 vaccination.

The CDR3 nucleotides read TGTGCCAGCAGCCTAACGGGGGATCAGCCCCAGCATTTT. Encoded protein: CASSLTGDQPQHF. This rearrangement joins TRBV7-6 to TRBJ1-5, with D maybe TRBD1 (5 bases). CDR1 and CDR2 from the germline V gene are SGHVS and FNYEAQ. The CDR3 has 13 amino acids. Between the trimmed V and J ends, which lost 5 bases and 5 bases, there was a span of 10 bases.